This T cell receptor beta chain was captured by sequencing in a study of CD8 T cells in ankylosing spondylitis. Notes on the study in general: About 8 highly homologous variants made up a TCR beta motif, and this motif appeared characteristic of ankylosing spondylitis blood. Earlier reports found some motif variants in synovial fluid and blood in reactive arthritis. Matched ankylosing spondylitis synovial fluid reportedly showed significant enrichment of disease-linked clones.

The table lists this clonotype with many counts. As yet, its antigen is unknown. One entry per CDR3 protein results from TCRdb running MiXCR on the 5' RACE reads. The table includes 700,000 to 850,000 distinct CDR3 sequences, about an eighth detected once. This CDR3 is 13 amino acids long. The ends were cut back, 3 bases at V and 11 bases at J, with 19 bases in the middle. The germline V gene encodes CDR1 DFQATT and CDR2 SNEGSKA (reference sequence). This clonotype was sampled from a male donor with ankylosing spondylitis. The material sequenced was blood, either unsorted or a sorted T cell fraction (not recorded which). The chain links TRBV20-1 to TRBJ1-1; D gene unclear. CDR3 sequence reads: CSASFVREVNAFF. The DNA of the CDR3 is TGCAGTGCTAGTTTTGTACGGGAGGTGAACGCTTTCTTT.